Below, one T cell receptor (beta chain) is given with its context. This CDR3 has 12 residues. Germline V gene lookup returns CDR1 LNHDA and CDR2 SQIVND (reference sequence). With V trimmed by 7 bases and J by 7 bases, 2 bases remained unmatched. As handled by the study authors: Reference gene primer amplification gave estimated nucleated cell counts. Generated by immunoSEQ multiplex PCR, the TCRdb table keeps only in-frame clones and is missing some. V, J and clone size derive from that table, while D and trimming were established from the DNA sequence. The sample consists of about 160,000 clones, approximately 92% of them appearing once. The data originate from a study of blood T cell repertoires in COVID-19. In the study overall: The United States, Italy and Spain supplied acute and convalescent COVID-19 samples.

Sequenced input: peripheral blood. The rearrangement joins TRBV19 to TRBJ1-5; TRBD1 matches 9 bases. The sequence was collected from a woman aged 50 to 60 with acute or convalescent COVID-19. This CDR3 is CASTDRGQPQHF. DNA of the CDR3: TGTGCCAGTACTGACAGGGGGCAGCCCCAGCATTTT.